The 20 T cell receptor beta chains reported below all come from one sample, sequenced in a study of low-dose radiotherapy and immunotherapy resistance in tumors. Covering alpha and beta chains, TRAV- and TRBV-specific primers were used for the first-strand cDNA. A constant-region primer paired with the V-primer adapter amplified TCRs over approximately 18 PCR cycles. In TCRdb, the reads were re-called with MiXCR into one record per CDR3 protein. This table holds over 15,000 distinct CDR3 sequences, roughly 70% found once. The source is a human donor with advanced metastatic prostate, ovarian, gallbladder or colorectal cancer (not recorded which). This table probably holds off-target reads from a library built for another chain.

The V gene is TRBV7-3, the J gene TRBJ2-3; D unresolved. This CDR3 comprises 14 residues. V lost 2 bases to trimming and J lost 0 bases, with 6 bases between them. Germline loops: CDR1 SGHTA, CDR2 FQGTGA. In DNA form, the CDR3 reads TGTGCCAGCAGCTTAGGGTTCAGCACAGATACGCAGTATTTT. Translating gives CASSLGFSTDTQYF.

This clonotype was observed once. The chain employs TRBV10-1 and TRBJ2-3; D gene unclear. The CDR3 loop spans 15 amino acids. CDR1 and CDR2 from the germline V gene are WNHNN and SYGVQD (reference sequence). V was trimmed by 2 bases and J by 6 bases, leaving 15 bases between them. In DNA form, the CDR3 reads TGCGCCAGCAGTGAGAGGGTCATTGGGTACGATACGCAGTATTTT. Translating it yields CASSERVIGYDTQYF.

The genes are TRBV12-3 or TRBV12-4 and TRBJ2-3; TRBD2 matches at 12 bases. After removal of 6 bases from V and 2 bases from J, the junction contained 3 bases not matched to a gene. There are 15 residues in the CDR3. Written as DNA, the CDR3 is TGTGCCAGCAGACTAGCGGGGGGACCCACAGATACGCAGTATTTT. Protein product: CASRLAGGPTDTQYF.

The rearrangement uses TRBV28 and TRBJ1-1, with D perhaps matching TRBD1 (5 bases). V gave up 3 bases and J gave up 1 base, with 9 bases separating them. The germline CDR1 and CDR2 sequences are MDHEN and SYDVKM. The CDR3 is 14 amino acids. The DNA of the CDR3 is TGTGCCAGCAGTTTGCTCAGGGAGAACACTGAAGCTTTCTTT. Translation gives CASSLLRENTEAFF.

This clonotype was observed once. The gene calls are TRBV28 and TRBJ1-4, with D unresolved. The CDR3 spans 12 residues. CDR1 is MDHEN and CDR2 is SYDVKM in the germline V gene. The CDR3 coding sequence is TGTGGGGTCGGGAGGGTCGATGAAAAACTGTTTTTT. This codes for CGVGRVDEKLFF.

Only a few counts were recorded for this clonotype. The chain's CDR3 is CASSSGTGGGYGYTF. The CDR3 nucleotides are TGTGCCAGCAGTTCAGGGACAGGGGGCGGCTATGGCTACACCTTC. The V and J genes are TRBV6-5 and TRBJ1-2; 12 bases are a match to TRBD1. V trimming: 4 bases; J trimming: 4 bases; junction bases outside the gene matches: 4. The CDR3 length is 15 residues. Germline CDR1 reads MNHEY; CDR2 reads SVGAGI.

The CDR3 DNA is TGCGCCAGCAGCCCCCGGGGCGATTCCAATGAGCAGTTCTTC. Amino acids: CASSPRGDSNEQFF. V usage is TRBV5-1 and J usage is TRBJ2-1, with D tentatively TRBD1 or TRBD2 (5 bases each). The V and J ends lost 4 bases and 6 bases respectively, with 14 bases between them. The CDR3 spans 14 residues. Germline V gene sequence: CDR1 SGHRS, CDR2 YFSETQ.

The chain recombines TRBV6-8 with TRBJ2-1; 10 bases are a match to TRBD2. CDR3 length: 15 residues. CDR1 is MNHGY and CDR2 is SAAAGT in the germline V gene. Trimming took 0 bases from V and 6 from J; bases not matched to a gene: 2. The DNA of the CDR3 is TGTGCCAGCAGTTACTCTCGGACTAGCGGCAATGAGCAGTTCTTC. Translating gives CASSYSRTSGNEQFF.

The rearrangement links TRBV5-1 to TRBJ2-7, with 8 bases lining up with TRBD2. Trimming removed 4 bases from V and 3 bases from J; junction bases left unmatched: 12. Germline values: CDR1 SGHRS, CDR2 YFSETQ. The CDR3 runs to 16 residues. The CDR3 region is CASSPLGSGGIYEQYF. CDR3 nucleotides: TGCGCCAGCAGCCCCCTTGGCAGCGGGGGAATCTACGAGCAGTACTTC.

This clonotype turned up a few times. The J gene is TRBJ2-1, the V gene TRBV7-6; D gene uncertain. The CDR3 consists of 13 residues. Germline-derived CDR1 and CDR2 are SGHVS and FNYEAQ. The V end lost 5 bases, the J end lost 3 bases, and 8 bases lay between the germline ends. CDR3 nucleotide sequence: TGTGCCAGCAGCGTAACATACTACAATGAGCAGTTCTTC. Translation gives CASSVTYYNEQFF.

The J gene is TRBJ2-3, the V gene TRBV4-2; a possible D gene is TRBD2 (5 bases). V lost 1 base, J lost 5 bases, and 13 bases lay in between. Germline loops: CDR1 LGHNA, CDR2 YNFKEQ. The CDR3 runs to 15 residues. As DNA, the CDR3 is TGTGCCAGCAGCCAAGGTCCCAATGAGGGAGATACGCAGTATTTT. Amino acid sequence: CASSQGPNEGDTQYF.

This clonotype was counted a single time. The gene calls are TRBV28 and TRBJ1-2, with D tentatively TRBD1 (5 bases). Germline V gene lookup returns CDR1 MDHEN and CDR2 SYDVKM. The germline V and J ends were trimmed by 2 bases and 0 bases, with 16 bases remaining between them. This CDR3 spans 17 amino acids. The CDR3 bases are TGTGCCAGCAGTTTAGAGGGCACAGGCGTTGCTAACTATGGCTACACCTTC. Its protein product is CASSLEGTGVANYGYTF.

As to this clonotype: The germline gene is not matched at one end of the junction; a read error may be the cause. This chain joins TRBV7-4 and TRBJ1-6, with unresolved D. The CDR3 is 12 amino acids. From germline, CDR1 is SGHVT and CDR2 SQSDAQ. CDR3 region: CALNTNAGKSTF. The CDR3 DNA sequence: TGTGCTTTAAACACCAATGCAGGCAAATCAACCTTT.

The chain employs TRBV10-3 and TRBJ2-7; a possible D gene is TRBD1 (6 bases). Per the germline V gene, CDR1 is ENHRY and CDR2 is SYGVKD. The V gene lost 6 bases and the J gene lost 5 bases, with 14 bases spanning the gap. CDR3 size: 13 residues. The chain's CDR3 is CAIRPGTPHEQYF. DNA of the CDR3: TGTGCCATCAGACCCGGGACACCTCACGAGCAGTACTTC.

The V and J genes are TRBV2 and TRBJ2-4; D gene unclear. CDR1 and CDR2 from the germline V gene are SNHLY and FYNNEI. V was shortened by 6 bases and J by 0 bases, with 6 bases between the two germline ends. The CDR3 is 13 residues long. Here the CDR3 reads CASRAGAKNIQYF. CDR3 DNA sequence: TGTGCCAGCAGGGCCGGAGCCAAAAACATTCAGTACTTC.

The V gene is TRBV7-2, the J gene TRBJ1-1; D may be TRBD1 (5 bases). Germline lookup yields CDR1 SGHTA and CDR2 FQGNSA. CDR3 size: 17 residues. The germline V and J ends were trimmed by 1 base and 1 base, with 16 bases remaining between them. For the CDR3, the DNA is TGTGCCAGCAGCTTAGTAGGTTTTGGGACGGCGAACACTGAAGCTTTCTTT. This sequence encodes CASSLVGFGTANTEAFF.

This clonotype was seen a handful of times. The genes are TRBV28 and TRBJ2-3; D is unresolved. Germline assignment: CDR1 MDHEN and CDR2 SYDVKM. Trimming cost V 7 bases and J 4 bases, with 15 bases left between them. The CDR3 consists of 14 residues. CDR3 loop: CASTPLLGSDTQYF. CDR3 nucleotide sequence: TGTGCCAGCACCCCCCTACTGGGGTCAGATACGCAGTATTTT.

This sequence joins TRBV6-2 or TRBV6-3 and TRBJ1-5; TRBD1 might be the D (6 bases). Trimming removed 6 bases at V and 0 bases at J, with 12 bases between. Germline lookup yields CDR1 MNHEY and CDR2 SVGEGT. The length of the CDR3 is 15 residues. The CDR3 is CASREGGGSNQPQHF. As DNA, the CDR3 is TGTGCCAGCAGAGAGGGGGGAGGTAGCAATCAGCCCCAGCATTTT.

In this sample, this clonotype turned up a few times. The genes are TRBV19 and TRBJ1-5; the match to TRBD1 covers 9 bases. J lost 6 bases, V lost 7 bases, and 7 bases had no gene match. This CDR3 has 14 residues. Germline CDR1 and CDR2: LNHDA and SQIVND (reference sequence). The DNA for the CDR3 is TGTGCCAGTACCACCGGACAGGGGCGTCAGCCCCAGCATTTT. This codes for CASTTGQGRQPQHF.

V usage is TRBV6-2 or TRBV6-3 and J usage is TRBJ1-3; no clear D gene. The CDR3 loop spans 14 amino acids. Per germline, CDR1 MNHEY and CDR2 SVGEGT. V shed 2 bases and J shed 3 bases, with 8 bases lying between them. This chain's CDR3 is CASSYPDGGNTIYF. The CDR3 DNA reads TGTGCCAGCAGTTACCCGGACGGTGGAAACACCATATATTTT.